This TCR beta chain was observed in a study of radiotherapy plus CTLA-4 blockade in lung cancer. This clone was seen just once. What it recognizes is unknown. J gave up 0 bases and V 6 bases, and 6 bases lay outside the gene matches. From germline, CDR1 is SGHDT and CDR2 YYEEEE. The length of the CDR3 is 15 residues. Generated by immunoSEQ multiplex PCR, the TCRdb table keeps only in-frame clones and is missing some. In the table there are 75,000 to 95,000 clones, 82% of which are singletons. Overall study findings and caveats: TCR clones from tumors expanded in blood after radiotherapy plus ipilimumab. Reports state that early shifts in blood T cell clones, with interferon-beta, best predicted response.

The sample here was peripheral blood, taken from a patient treated with radiotherapy plus ipilimumab. This receptor was taken from a human donor with non-small cell lung cancer that progressed on radiotherapy plus ipilimumab. V gene TRBV5-6 combines with J gene TRBJ1-2; 9 nucleotides agree with TRBD1. CDR3 nucleotides: TGTGCCAGCAAACCTACAGGGGGCGCTAACTATGGCTACACCTTC. It yields the protein CASKPTGGANYGYTF.